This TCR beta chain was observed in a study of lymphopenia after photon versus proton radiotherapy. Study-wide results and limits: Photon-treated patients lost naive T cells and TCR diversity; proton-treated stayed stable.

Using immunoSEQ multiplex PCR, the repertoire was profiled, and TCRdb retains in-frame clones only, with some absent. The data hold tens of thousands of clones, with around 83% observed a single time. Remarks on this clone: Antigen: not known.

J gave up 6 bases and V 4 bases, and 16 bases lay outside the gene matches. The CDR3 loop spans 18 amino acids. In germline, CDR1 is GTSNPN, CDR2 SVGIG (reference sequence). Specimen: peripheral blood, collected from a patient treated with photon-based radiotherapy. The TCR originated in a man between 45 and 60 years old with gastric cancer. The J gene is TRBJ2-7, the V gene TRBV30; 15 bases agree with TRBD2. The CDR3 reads CAWISPGPGLAGGLEQYF. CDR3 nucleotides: TGTGCCTGGATCTCCCCGGGACCGGGACTAGCGGGAGGCCTCGAGCAGTACTTC.